This TCR beta chain came from a study of shared clonotypes between healthy human individuals. On the study more broadly: Plates per donor: three CD4 naive, three CD4 memory, two CD8 naive, one CD8 memory. The study's findings and limits: Among donors, sharing of clonotypes was expected to be affected by sequencing depth.

This clone was seen a single time. Its antigen is unidentified. Germline and junction disagree at one end, which may indicate a read error. Germline values: CDR1 MNHEY, CDR2 SMNVEV (reference sequence). The CDR3 covers 14 residues. Using 200 ng DNA, approximately 27,000 T cell genomes, the sorted-subset replicate PCRs were run. In the source study's methods: ImmunoSEQ only sent back junction sequences with no quality scores, so filtering was done differently. The method was immunoSEQ multiplex PCR; TCRdb's version includes in-frame clones alone and lacks a portion of them. V and J calls and clone size are those listed in that table; D and trimming were worked out from the DNA. In the table there are a few hundred thousand clones, about nine tenths of which are singletons.

The V call is TRBV27, the J call TRBJ2-7; possibly TRBD1 or TRBD2 for D (5 bases each). The origin of this receptor is a young man in good health. Sequenced: memory CD8+ T cells sorted from blood. The sample's subset: CD45RO+ cells pooled with CCR7-negative TemRA cells. The CDR3 is CASGGPNNPYGQYF. The CDR3 DNA sequence: TGTGCCAGCGGGGGACCGAACAACCCTTACGGGCAGTACTTC.